This TCR beta chain was documented in a study of beta chain features in type 1 diabetes. Looking at the study overall: The number of sorted cells examined across all samples was some 100 million.

Regarding the study as a whole: Moderate yet significant TCRB CDR3 shortening was seen in Type 1 diabetes patients in all four CD4+ subsets.

Expressed TCRB transcripts got sequenced, as all isolated RNA was reverse transcribed. Some clones are missing from TCRdb's copy, which holds only in-frame ones; the method was immunoSEQ multiplex PCR. The table shows 130,000 or so clones, with around 10% occurring only once. The table lists this clone with a few counts. What it binds is unknown. J was trimmed by 4 bases and V by 4 bases; bases with no gene match: 13. Germline CDR1 SGHRS, CDR2 YFSETQ. CDR3 size: 16 residues. Naive, central memory, regulatory and stem cell-like memory cells within the CD4+ compartment were sorted using CD45RO/CCR7/CD25/CD127/CD95/CD27.

The gene calls are TRBV5-1 and TRBJ2-7; 8 nucleotides align to TRBD2. The sample taken for sequencing was central memory CD4+ T cells from blood. This clonotype was obtained from a man aged 30-40 years with type 1 diabetes. As DNA, the CDR3 is TGCGCCAGCAGCCACCCTGGCGGCGGGGGGTCGTACGAGCAGTACTTC. Its translation is CASSHPGGGGSYEQYF. Looking up the rest from reference TRBV5-1 and TRBJ2-7 gives the full variable domain: KAGVTQTPRYLIKTRGQQVTLSCSPISGHRSVSWYQQTPGQGLQFLFEYFSETQRNKGNFPGRFSGRQFSNSRSEMNVSTLELGDSALYLCASSHPGGGGSYEQYFGPGTRLTVT.